The subject of this entry is one TCR beta chain. This sample was included in a study of OX40 agonist ivuxolimab in advanced cancers. Data came from immunoSEQ multiplex PCR; TCRdb stores just in-frame clones and leaves some out. The top ten clones hold approximately 10% of a sample with about 53,000 clones, around 91% of them seen once. The junction had 7 bases not matched to a gene; V was cut back by 5 bases and J by 2 bases. Germline lookup yields CDR1 LNHDA and CDR2 SQIVND (reference sequence). The CDR3 covers 16 residues. The sequenced sample was CD4+ or CD8+ T cells sorted from blood, obtained in a trial of the OX40 agonist ivuxolimab. This TCR came from an adult with an advanced solid tumor such as melanoma, head and neck, liver or kidney cancer. The chain combines TRBV19 with TRBJ2-7, with 12 bases fitting TRBD2. CDR3 DNA: TGTGCCAGTAGTCGGACTAGCGGGAATAGCCCCTACGAGCAGTACTTC. Translated, it gives CASSRTSGNSPYEQYF.